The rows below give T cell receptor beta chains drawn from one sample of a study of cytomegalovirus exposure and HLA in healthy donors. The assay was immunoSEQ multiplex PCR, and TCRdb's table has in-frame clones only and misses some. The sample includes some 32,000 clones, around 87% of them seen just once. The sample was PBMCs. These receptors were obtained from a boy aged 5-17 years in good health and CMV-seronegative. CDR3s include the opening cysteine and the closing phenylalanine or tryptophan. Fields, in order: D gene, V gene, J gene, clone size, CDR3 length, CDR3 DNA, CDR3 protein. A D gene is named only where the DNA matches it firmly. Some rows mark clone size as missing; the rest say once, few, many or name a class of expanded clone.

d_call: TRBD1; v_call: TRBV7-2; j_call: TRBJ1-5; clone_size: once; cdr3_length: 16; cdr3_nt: TGTGCCAGCAGCTTAGGCCGGACAGGTAGCAATCAGCCCCAGCATTTT; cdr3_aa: CASSLGRTGSNQPQHF
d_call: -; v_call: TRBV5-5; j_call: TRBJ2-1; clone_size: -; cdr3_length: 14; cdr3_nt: TGTGCCAGCTCCGACACCTTAAGGTACGATGAGCAGTTCTTC; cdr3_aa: CASSDTLRYDEQFF
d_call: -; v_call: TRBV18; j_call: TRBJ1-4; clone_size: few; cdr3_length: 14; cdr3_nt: TGTGCCAGCTCACCACTAAGGAGTGATGAAAAACTGTTTTTT; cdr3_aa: CASSPLRSDEKLFF
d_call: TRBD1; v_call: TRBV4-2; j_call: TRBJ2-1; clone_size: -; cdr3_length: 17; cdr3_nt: TGTGCCAGCAGCCAAGATTCCACGACAGGGTCCTACAATGAGCAGTTCTTC; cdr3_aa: CASSQDSTTGSYNEQFF
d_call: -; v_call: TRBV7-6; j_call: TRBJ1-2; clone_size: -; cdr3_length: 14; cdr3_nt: TGTGCCAGCAGCCCGACCGGAGCTAACTATGGCTACACCTTC; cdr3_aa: CASSPTGANYGYTF
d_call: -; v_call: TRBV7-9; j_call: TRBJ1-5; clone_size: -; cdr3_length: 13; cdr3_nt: TGTGCCAGCAGCTTAGGCCAGAATCAGCCCCAGCATTTT; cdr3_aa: CASSLGQNQPQHF
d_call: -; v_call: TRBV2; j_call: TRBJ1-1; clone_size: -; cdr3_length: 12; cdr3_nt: TGTGCCAGCATCGGCGGAAACACCGAAGCTTTCTTT; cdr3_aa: CASIGGNTEAFF
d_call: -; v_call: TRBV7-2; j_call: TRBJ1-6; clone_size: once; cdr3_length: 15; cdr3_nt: TGTGCCAGCAGCTTAGAGCTTTTTAGTAATTCACCCCTCCACTTT; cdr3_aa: CASSLELFSNSPLHF
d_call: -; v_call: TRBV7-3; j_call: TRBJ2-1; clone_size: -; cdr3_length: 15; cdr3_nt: TGTGCCAGCAGCTTAATCGGGAGCTCCTACAATGAGCAGTTCTTC; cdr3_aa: CASSLIGSSYNEQFF
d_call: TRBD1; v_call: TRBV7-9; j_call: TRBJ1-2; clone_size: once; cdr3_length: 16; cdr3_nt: TGTGCCAGCAGCACGTCGCGGGACAGTTATAACTATGGCTACACCTTC; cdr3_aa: CASSTSRDSYNYGYTF
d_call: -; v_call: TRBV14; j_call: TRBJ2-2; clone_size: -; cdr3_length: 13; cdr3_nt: TGTGCCAGCAGCCAAATCTCGGAGGCGAAGCTGTTTTTT; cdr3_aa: CASSQISEAKLFF
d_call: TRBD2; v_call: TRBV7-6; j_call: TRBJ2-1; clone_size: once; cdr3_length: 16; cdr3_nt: TGTGCCAGCAGCCCCCGGACTAGCGGGGGGCCCAATGAGCAGTTCTTC; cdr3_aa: CASSPRTSGGPNEQFF
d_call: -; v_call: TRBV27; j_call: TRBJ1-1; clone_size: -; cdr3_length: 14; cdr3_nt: TGTGCCAGCAGACCCGGACAGTTGAACACTGAAGCTTTCTTT; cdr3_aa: CASRPGQLNTEAFF
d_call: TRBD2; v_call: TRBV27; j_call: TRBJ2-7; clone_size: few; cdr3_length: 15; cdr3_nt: TGTGCCAGCAGTCCGGGACTAGCTGTCCACTACGAGCAGTACTTC; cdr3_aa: CASSPGLAVHYEQYF
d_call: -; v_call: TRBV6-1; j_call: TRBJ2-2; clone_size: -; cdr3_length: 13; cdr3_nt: TGTGCCAGTCGACAGGATGTTACCGGGGAGCTGTTTTTT; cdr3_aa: CASRQDVTGELFF